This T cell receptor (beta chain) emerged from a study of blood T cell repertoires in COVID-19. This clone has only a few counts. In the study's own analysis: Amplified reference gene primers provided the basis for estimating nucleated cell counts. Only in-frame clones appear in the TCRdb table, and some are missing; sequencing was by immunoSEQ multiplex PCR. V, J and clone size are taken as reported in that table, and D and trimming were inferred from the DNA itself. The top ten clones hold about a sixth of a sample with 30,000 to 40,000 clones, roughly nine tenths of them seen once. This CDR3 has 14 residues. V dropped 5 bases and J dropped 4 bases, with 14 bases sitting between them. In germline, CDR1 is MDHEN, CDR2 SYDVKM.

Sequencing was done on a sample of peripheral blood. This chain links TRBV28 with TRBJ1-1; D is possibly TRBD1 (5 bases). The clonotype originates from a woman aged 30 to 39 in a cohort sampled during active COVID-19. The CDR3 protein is CASSVFPGGTEAFF. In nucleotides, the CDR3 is TGTGCCAGCAGTGTTTTCCCGGGGGGCACTGAAGCTTTCTTT. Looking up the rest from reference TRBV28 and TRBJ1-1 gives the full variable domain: DVKVTQSSRYLVKRTGEKVFLECVQDMDHENMFWYRQDPGLGLRLIYFSYDVKMKEKGDIPEGYSVSREKKERFSLILESASTNQTSMYLCASSVFPGGTEAFFGQGTRLTVV.